This is a list of T cell receptor beta chains from one sample in a study of CD8 T cells in ankylosing spondylitis. MiXCR, applied by TCRdb to the 5' RACE reads, yields one record per CDR3 protein. The table has 250,000 to 350,000 distinct CDR3 sequences, around 20% seen once. The material sequenced was blood, either unsorted or a sorted T cell fraction (not recorded which). All receptors derive from a male donor with ankylosing spondylitis or in good health (not recorded which). CDR3s include the opening cysteine and the closing phenylalanine or tryptophan. A D gene is named only where the DNA matches it firmly. The size of a clone is reported for some rows only, either as once, few or many, or as a class for expanded clones.

j_call v_call clone_size d_call cdr3_nt cdr3_aa
TRBJ2-2 TRBV7-3 . . TGTGCCAGCACCCCCGGCCAATCCGGGGAGCTGTTTTTT CASTPGQSGELFF
TRBJ2-2 TRBV6-4 many . TGTGCCAGCAGTCCCGACAGCACCGGGGAGCTGTTTTTT CASSPDSTGELFF
TRBJ1-3 TRBV5-5 few . TGTGCCAGCAGCTTGAGGACAGAGGGAAACACCATATATTTT CASSLRTEGNTIYF
TRBJ2-3 TRBV6-1 few . TGTGCCAGCAGTGAGGTGGGCGAGGCAGATACGCAGTATTTT CASSEVGEADTQYF
TRBJ2-3 TRBV7-8 . . TGTGCCAGCAGCCTATTCCTAGATACGCAGTATTTT CASSLFLDTQYF
TRBJ1-3 TRBV30 . TRBD1 TGTGCCTGGAGTCCCGGGACAGCTGGAAACACCATATATTTT CAWSPGTAGNTIYF
TRBJ2-1 TRBV5-1 few . TGCGCCAGCAGCCTCCGGACAGATTCGTCCTACAATGAGCAGTTCTTC CASSLRTDSSYNEQFF
TRBJ1-2 TRBV5-1 . . TGCGCCAGCAGCCCGGAAGGTGGCTATGGCTACACCTTC CASSPEGGYGYTF
TRBJ1-4 TRBV20-1 few TRBD1 TGCAGTGCTACCCCCGGGACAGGGGAAGAAAAACTGTTTTTT CSATPGTGEEKLFF
TRBJ2-1 TRBV20-1 . TRBD2 TGCAGTGCGCGACGACCGGGACTAGCGGGAACTAATGAGCAGTTCTTC CSARRPGLAGTNEQFF
TRBJ1-1 TRBV5-5 many TRBD1 TGCGCCAGCAGTCCGACAGGGACTGAAGCTTTCTTT CASSPTGTEAFF
TRBJ1-1 TRBV5-1 few TRBD1 TGCGCCAGCAGCTCGGCGGGGGGGACAGGGTCGTCCACTGAAGCTTTCTTT CASSSAGGTGSSTEAFF
TRBJ2-2 TRBV12-3/TRBV12-4 . . TGTGCCAGCAGTTCCCGGGGCTCCGGGGAGCTGTTTTTT CASSSRGSGELFF
TRBJ2-1 TRBV24-1 . . TGTGCCACCAGTGATTTGAACGCCAATGAGCAGTTCTTC CATSDLNANEQFF
TRBJ1-4 TRBV18 many . TGTGCCAGCTCACCAGGCGGCTTAGGAAAACTGTTTTTT CASSPGGLGKLFF
TRBJ1-1 TRBV5-1 . . TGCGCCAGCAGCTACGACAGATTGAACACTGAAGCTTTCTTT CASSYDRLNTEAFF
TRBJ2-1 TRBV6-5 many TRBD2 TGTGCCAGCAGTTACTCGTCGGGAGGGCTAAATGAGCAGTTCTTC CASSYSSGGLNEQFF
TRBJ1-1 TRBV12-3/TRBV12-4 few . TGTGCCAGCAGTTTAACCGGAAGGGGGGAAGCTTTCTTT CASSLTGRGEAFF
TRBJ1-2 TRBV7-3 . TRBD1 TGTGCCAGCAGCTCTGACAGGGAAGCTACCTACACCTTC CASSSDREATYTF
TRBJ2-5 TRBV12-3/TRBV12-4 many . TGTGCCAGCAGTGCCCTAAGGGCGTACCAAGAGACCCAGTACTTC CASSALRAYQETQYF
TRBJ1-6 TRBV11-2 few . TGTGCCAGCAGCTCAGAATTCTATAATTCACCCCTCCACTTT CASSSEFYNSPLHF
TRBJ2-1 TRBV27 few . TGTGCCAGCAGTCCATTCCTAGGGTACAATGAGCAGTTCTTC CASSPFLGYNEQFF